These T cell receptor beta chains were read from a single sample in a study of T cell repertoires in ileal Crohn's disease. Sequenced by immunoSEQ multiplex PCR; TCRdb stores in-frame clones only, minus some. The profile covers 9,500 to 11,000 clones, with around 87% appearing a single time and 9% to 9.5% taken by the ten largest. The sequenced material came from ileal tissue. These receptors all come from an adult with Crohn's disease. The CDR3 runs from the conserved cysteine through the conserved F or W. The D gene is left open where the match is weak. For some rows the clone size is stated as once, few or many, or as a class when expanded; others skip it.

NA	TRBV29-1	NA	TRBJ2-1	TGCAGCGGTAGCTCCTACAATGAGCAGTTCTTC	CSGSSYNEQFF
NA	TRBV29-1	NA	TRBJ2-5	TGCAGCGTTGGTTCCCTAGCCCTTCAAGAGACCCAGTACTTC	CSVGSLALQETQYF
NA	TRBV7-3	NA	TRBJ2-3	TGTGCCAGCAGCTTGTCGGCTGACGCCACAGATACGCAGTATTTT	CASSLSADATDTQYF
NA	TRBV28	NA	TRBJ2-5	TGTGCCAGCAGTCCTCCTCAAGAGACCCAGTACTTC	CASSPPQETQYF
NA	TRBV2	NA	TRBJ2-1	TGTGCCAGCGAGGGAAAAGGGGTGTCTAGCAGATACAATGAGCAGTTCTTC	CASEGKGVSSRYNEQFF
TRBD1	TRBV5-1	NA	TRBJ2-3	TGCGCCAGCAGCTTGGCCGGGACAGCGGTCACAGATACGCAGTATTTT	CASSLAGTAVTDTQYF
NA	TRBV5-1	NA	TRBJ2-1	TGCGCCAGCAGCCGAGGCCCGGGACTCCAAAACAATGAGCAGTTCTTC	CASSRGPGLQNNEQFF
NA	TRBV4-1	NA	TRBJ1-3	TGCGCCAGCAGCTTTGACAGATCGGGCTCTGGAAACACCATATATTTT	CASSFDRSGSGNTIYF
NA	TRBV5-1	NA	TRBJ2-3	TGCGCCAGCAGCTTGATGGGGGAGGTCCCAGATACGCAGTATTTT	CASSLMGEVPDTQYF
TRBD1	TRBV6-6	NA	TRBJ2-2	TGTGCCAGCACCGGGACAGGAGGAACCGGGGAGCTGTTTTTT	CASTGTGGTGELFF
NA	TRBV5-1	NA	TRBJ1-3	TGCGCCAGCAGCTTGGACAGGGTAAACACCATATATTTT	CASSLDRVNTIYF
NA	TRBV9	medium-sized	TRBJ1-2	TGTGCCAGCAGCGTAGGGTTTTCGGATGGCTACACCTTC	CASSVGFSDGYTF
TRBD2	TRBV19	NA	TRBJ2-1	TGTGCCAGTAAGAAGAGCACTAGCGGGGGATTCTCCTACAATGAGCAGTTCTTC	CASKKSTSGGFSYNEQFF
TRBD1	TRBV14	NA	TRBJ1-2	TGTGCCAGCAGCCTCCTGGACAGGAACACCGCGGGGGGCTACACCTTC	CASSLLDRNTAGGYTF
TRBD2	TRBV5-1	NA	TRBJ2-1	TGCGCCAGCATGAGGGCGGGAGGAGTTGGTGAGCAGTTCTTC	CASMRAGGVGEQFF
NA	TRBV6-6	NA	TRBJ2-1	TGTGCCAGCACCCCCTCAAAGAATGAGCAGTTCTTC	CASTPSKNEQFF
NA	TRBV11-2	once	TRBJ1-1	TGTGCCAGCAGCTTAGGGAGTGAAGCTTTCTTT	CASSLGSEAFF
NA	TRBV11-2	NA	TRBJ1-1	TGTGCCAGCAGCTGGACGGGACACAACACTGAAGCTTTCTTT	CASSWTGHNTEAFF
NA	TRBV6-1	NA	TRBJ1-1	TGTGCCAGCAGGGTCACTGAAGCTTTCTTT	CASRVTEAFF
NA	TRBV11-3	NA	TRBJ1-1	TGTGCCAGCAGCTTAGGAGGCCTTTCGAACACTGAAGCTTTCTTT	CASSLGGLSNTEAFF
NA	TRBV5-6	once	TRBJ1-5	TGTGCCAGCAGCCGGAGGACGGAGAGGGATAATCAGCCCCAGCATTTT	CASSRRTERDNQPQHF
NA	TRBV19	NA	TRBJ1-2	TGTGCCAGTAGTATTGAGGGAAGTTACTATGGCTACACCTTC	CASSIEGSYYGYTF
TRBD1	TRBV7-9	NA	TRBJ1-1	TGTGCCAGCAGCCCTCGGGACAGTAAGATGAACACTGAAGCTTTCTTT	CASSPRDSKMNTEAFF
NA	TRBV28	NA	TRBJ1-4	TGTGCCAGCAGCCCTGGCGGGAGATGGATTGAAAAACTGTTTTTT	CASSPGGRWIEKLFF
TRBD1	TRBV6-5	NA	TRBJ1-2	TGTGCCAGCAGTTACAGGGGACAGGGGACGACTGGCTACACCTTC	CASSYRGQGTTGYTF
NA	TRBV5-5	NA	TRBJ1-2	TGTGCCAGCAACGAGTCGGGGGGTGGCTACACCTTC	CASNESGGGYTF
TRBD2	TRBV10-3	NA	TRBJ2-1	TGTGCCATCAGTGACCTGGGACTAGCGGCCTACAATGAGCAGTTCTTC	CAISDLGLAAYNEQFF
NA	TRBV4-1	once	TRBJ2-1	TGCGCCAGCAGCCAAGAAGGGCCTATAGCGGCCCGCTATGATGAGCAGTTCTTC	CASSQEGPIAARYDEQFF
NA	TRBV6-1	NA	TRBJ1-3	TGTGCCAGCAGTGGCCCTAGACAGAGTTCTGGAAACACCATATATTTT	CASSGPRQSSGNTIYF
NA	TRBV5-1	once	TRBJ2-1	TGCGCCAGCAGCTGGACTAACTGGGGGGCCAATGAGCAGTTCTTC	CASSWTNWGANEQFF
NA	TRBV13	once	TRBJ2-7	TGTGCCAGCAGCTCTAGGGCCAGAGGCTACGAGCAGTACTTC	CASSSRARGYEQYF
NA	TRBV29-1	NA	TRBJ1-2	TGCAGCGGGTACCTAGGGACGCGGGATGGCTACACCTTC	CSGYLGTRDGYTF
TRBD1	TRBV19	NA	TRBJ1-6	TGTGCCAGTAGTGTCGGGACAGCGAATTCACCCCTCCACTTT	CASSVGTANSPLHF
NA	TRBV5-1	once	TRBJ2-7	TGCGCCAGCAGCCAAATCATCCTTGGGGGGGCCGAGCAGTACTTC	CASSQIILGGAEQYF
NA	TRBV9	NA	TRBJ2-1	TGTGCCAGCAGCCCCCAAGGGGGGTCCTACAATGAGCAGTTCTTC	CASSPQGGSYNEQFF
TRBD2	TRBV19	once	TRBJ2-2	TGTGCCAGTAGTATTCAGCGGGGAAGCGAGGAGCTGTTTTTT	CASSIQRGSEELFF
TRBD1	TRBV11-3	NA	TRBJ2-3	TGTGCCAGCAGCATCGGACAGGGGCCGACAGATACGCAGTATTTT	CASSIGQGPTDTQYF
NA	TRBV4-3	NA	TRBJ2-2	TGCGCCAGCAGCGACACTGCCGGGGAGCTGTTTTTT	CASSDTAGELFF
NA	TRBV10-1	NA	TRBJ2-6	TGCGCCAGCATCCTACGAAGTCCTGGGGCCAACGTCCTGACTTTC	CASILRSPGANVLTF
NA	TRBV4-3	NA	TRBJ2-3	TGCGCCAGCAGCAAGGATGGCCGAGGCTCCGATACGCAGTATTTT	CASSKDGRGSDTQYF
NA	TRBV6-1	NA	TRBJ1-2	TGTGCCAGCAGCTCAAGTTATGGCTACACCTTC	CASSSSYGYTF
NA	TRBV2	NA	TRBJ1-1	TGTGCCAGCAGTGAGCTAGAGAACAGGGTACGGGGGGGAGCTTTCTTT	CASSELENRVRGGAFF
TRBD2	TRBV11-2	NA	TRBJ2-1	TGTGCCAGCAGCCTAACTAGCGCCCAGCTTAGAAATGAGCAGTTCTTC	CASSLTSAQLRNEQFF
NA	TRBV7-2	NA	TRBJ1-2	TGTGCCAGCAGCGAACAGGTTAACTATGGCCACACCTTC	CASSEQVNYGHTF
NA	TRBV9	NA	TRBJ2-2	TGTGCCAGCAGCGTAGTGCTCGGGGAGCTGTTTTTT	CASSVVLGELFF
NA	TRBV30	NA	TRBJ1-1	TGTGCCTGGAGCACGGGAGACACTGAAGCTTTCTTT	CAWSTGDTEAFF
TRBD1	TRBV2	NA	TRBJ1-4	TGTGCCAGCAGTTTGGACAGGACTGACGAAAAACTGTTTTTT	CASSLDRTDEKLFF
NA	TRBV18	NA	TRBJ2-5	TGTGCCAGCTCACGACTCCGGGCCGACCAAGAGACCCAGTACTTC	CASSRLRADQETQYF
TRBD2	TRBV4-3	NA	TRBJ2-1	TGCGCCAGCAGTTCCGGGACTAGCGGGAGCGGCGAGCAGTTCTTC	CASSSGTSGSGEQFF
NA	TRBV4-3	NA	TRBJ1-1	TGCGCCAGCAGCCAAGATGGTGGGGGAGGAACTGAAGCTTTCTTT	CASSQDGGGGTEAFF
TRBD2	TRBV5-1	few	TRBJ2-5	TGCGCCAGCAGCTTCGGGACTACCCAAGAGACCCAGTACTTC	CASSFGTTQETQYF
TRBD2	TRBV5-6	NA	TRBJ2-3	TGTGCCAGCAGCTCCAAGACTAGCGGGAGAACAGATACGCAGTATTTT	CASSSKTSGRTDTQYF
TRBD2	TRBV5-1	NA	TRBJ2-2	TGCGCCAGCAGCCTTAGCGGGACGAACACCGGGGAGCTGTTTTTT	CASSLSGTNTGELFF
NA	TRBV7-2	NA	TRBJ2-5	TGTGCCAGCAGCGCCTGGGAGACCCAGTACTTC	CASSAWETQYF
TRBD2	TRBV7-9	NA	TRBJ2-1	TGTGCCAGCAGCTTAGAGGTTGGGAGCGGGAGGATGTATGAGCAGTTCTTC	CASSLEVGSGRMYEQFF
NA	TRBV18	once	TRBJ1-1	TGTGCCAGCTCACCCCTGACTCTTGCTGAAGCTTTCTTT	CASSPLTLAEAFF
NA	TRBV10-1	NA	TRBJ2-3	TGCGCCAGCCAGGCCGGAGGGGCTGTGACAGATACGCAGTATTTT	CASQAGGAVTDTQYF
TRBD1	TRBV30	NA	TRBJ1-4	TGTGCCTGGGAGGAGGGACAGGGGAATGAAAAACTGTTTTTT	CAWEEGQGNEKLFF
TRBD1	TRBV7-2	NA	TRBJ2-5	TGTGCCAGCAGCTCTAGGACAGGGCTATCAGAGACCCAGTACTTC	CASSSRTGLSETQYF